This entry describes one T cell receptor beta chain. Its antigen is not yet known. The CDR3 runs 13 amino acids, cysteine and phenylalanine included. No nucleotide data were recorded. CDR1 and CDR2 (SNHLY, FYNNEI) derive from the germline V gene. The data derive from a study of monozygotic twins with inflammatory bowel disease (dated by TCRdb to 2018 to 2020). A note on the overall study: A total of 28 monozygotic twin pairs were included in the full study, comprising nine German pairs (four IBD-concordant, five IBD-discordant) and 19 IBD-discordant Danish pairs. Disease-associated traits were sought mainly through comparisons between IBD patients and their genetically identical healthy co-twins within discordant pairs. Each individual had, on average, about 151 000 unique TCRalpha sequences and 181 000 unique TCRbeta sequences available for analysis. On the study overall, not on this receptor specifically: The results gave no support for a single strong signal or clonotype linked to IBD. Background noise and inter-individual variability may have been introduced into the repertoires by the differing immunosuppressive treatments among patients. TCRbeta repertoire diversity, by inverse Simpson index, was decreased in IBD patients compared with their healthy co-twins. Concordant and discordant twins showed no difference in repertoire similarity, possibly because of limited statistical power. Compared with healthy twins, IBD patients shared fewer clonotypes with other individuals, and the difference was most pronounced in patients with signs of disease activity. The analysis was unable to tell apart different T cell subtypes.

The library was made by 5' RACE. Each TCR library was prepared from roughly 3,800 ng of total RNA. cDNA was synthesized with SMARTScribe reverse transcriptase in eight separate reactions per sample. Unique molecular identifiers containing a 6-nucleotide sample barcode were introduced through template switching during cDNA synthesis. Two nested PCRs of about 17 and 10 cycles amplified the TCRalpha and TCRbeta cDNA, and bead purification followed each PCR. Before amplification, the cDNA was treated with uracil DNA-glycosylase and purified using the QIAquick PCR purification kit. The second PCR added Illumina TruSeq-compatible adapters along with sample-specific barcodes. Library quality and concentration were checked on TapeStation and Qubit, and libraries were pooled at 4.5 to 5.5 ng each. Sequencing of the pooled libraries was done on an Illumina HiSeq2500 single-index Rapid Run using custom sequencing primers and 2 x 100 bp reads. The authors processed their data as follows. UMI-based consensus assembly with MiGEC version 1.2.6 was used to correct PCR and sequencing errors. V(D)J alignment, clonotype assembly and CDR3 extraction were performed with MiXCR version 2.1.1. To normalise gene usage, clonotype sharing and MAIT/NKT TCR abundance, the top 1000, 10 000 and 20 000 clonotypes in each sample were analysed. After downsampling to 27 000 UMIs, diversity was calculated as the inverse Simpson index using the vegan R package. Statistical testing used paired Mann-Whitney U tests on the discordant twin pairs and applied Benjamini-Hochberg correction for multiple testing. TCRdb reprocessed the reads into one record per CDR3 protein sequence, lacking DNA. TCRdb, not the authors, supplied the V and J calls. For this sample, the table gives approximately 120,000 distinct CDR3 sequences. The ten largest make up around 11% of the sample.

From each donor, a roughly 2.5 ml peripheral blood sample was collected into PAXgene tubes and stored at -80 degrees C. Without T cell sorting, total RNA was isolated from whole blood using the PAXgene blood miRNA kit on an automated QIAcube. Deep TCRalpha and TCRbeta repertoire profiling with unique molecular barcoding was performed on peripheral blood of monozygotic twin pairs concordant or discordant for inflammatory bowel disease. Smoking habits were recorded for all twin pairs, with individuals classified as current, former or never smokers. The source material was blood. The chain is encoded by TRBV2 joined to TRBJ2-5; TCRdb lists TRBD1, though no DNA is available to test this call. The source is a human donor with ulcerative colitis or Crohn's disease, or a healthy co-twin of an affected twin (not recorded which). This receptor has the CDR3 CASSNDRVETQYF.